One sample yielded the 9 T cell receptor beta chains listed below, sequenced in a study of post-analysis software for immune sequencing data. TCR beta cDNA libraries included unique molecular identifiers. TCRdb fed the PCR reads into MiXCR, producing one record per CDR3 protein. The repertoire holds some 700,000 distinct CDR3 sequences, with 59% as singletons. The antigens for these receptors are not known. Study-wide findings and caveats: Relative to controls, patients had roughly five TRBV segments at higher frequency, with TRBV5-6, TRBV5-1 and TRBV20-1 among these.

The material sequenced was blood. These receptors were collected from a girl under 10 years old with multiple sclerosis.

This clonotype was recorded a few times. This sequence joins TRBV27 and TRBJ1-2; TRBD1 aligns across 8 bases. V shed 4 bases and J 4 bases; nucleotides not matched to a gene: 2. The germline V gene encodes CDR1 MNHEY and CDR2 SMNVEV (reference sequence). This CDR3 comprises 13 residues. The DNA for the CDR3 is TGTGCCAGCAGTTATGGACAGGGCTATGGCTACACCTTC. Its translation: CASSYGQGYGYTF.

The CDR3 DNA follows: TGTGCCAGCAGTTCTGGCGGGGCCTATGAAGAGACCCAGTACTTC. Encoded protein: CASSSGGAYEETQYF. V and J are TRBV6-2 or TRBV6-3 and TRBJ2-5, with a possible D match to TRBD2 (6 bases). This CDR3 is built from 15 residues. V was shortened by 4 bases and J by 3 bases, with 15 bases between the two germline ends. Germline assignment: CDR1 MNHEY and CDR2 SVGEGT.

The V and J genes are TRBV25-1 and TRBJ2-3, with 7 bases identical to TRBD2. V lost 7 bases and J lost 2; bases outside the gene matches: 6. Germline lookup yields CDR1 MGHDK and CDR2 SYGVNS. CDR3 length: 14 residues. The CDR3 loop is CASTRGDFTDTQYF. CDR3 sequence (DNA): TGTGCCAGCACACGGGGGGACTTCACAGATACGCAGTATTTT.

Many counts were recorded for this clonotype. The gene calls are TRBV7-3 and TRBJ2-1, with D uncertain. The germline gives CDR1 SGHTA, CDR2 FQGTGA. V was clipped by 4 bases and J by 4 bases, with 8 bases between them. This CDR3 spans 13 amino acids. As DNA, the CDR3 is TGTGCCAGCAGCTCCGGTTTATACAATGAGCAGTTCTTC. It yields the protein CASSSGLYNEQFF.

The V gene is TRBV10-3, the J gene TRBJ1-1, with D unclear. Germline CDR1 ENHRY, CDR2 SYGVKD. The CDR3 contains 15 residues. The ends were cut back, 3 bases at V and 0 bases at J, with 11 bases in the middle. For the CDR3, the DNA is TGTGCCATCAGTGAAAGGGAAGTAATGAACACTGAAGCTTTCTTT. Translated, it gives CAISEREVMNTEAFF.

The rearrangement uses TRBV4-2 and TRBJ2-1; D may be TRBD2 (6 bases). V was trimmed by 2 bases and J by 6 bases, leaving 14 bases between them. CDR1 is LGHNA, CDR2 YNFKEQ, per germline. The CDR3 loop spans 15 amino acids. The CDR3 nucleotides read TGTGCCAGCAGCCAACCGCACGCGGGACCCAATGAGCAGTTCTTC. It yields the protein CASSQPHAGPNEQFF.

The rearrangement uses TRBV6-1 and TRBJ2-5, with D perhaps TRBD1 or TRBD2 (5 bases each). V shed 7 bases and J shed 3 bases, with 12 bases lying between them. This CDR3 spans 13 amino acids. In germline, CDR1 is MNHNS, CDR2 SASEGT. The CDR3 coding sequence is TGTGCCAGCATGGGGACCGCTGAAGAGACCCAGTACTTC. It yields the protein CASMGTAEETQYF.

V usage is TRBV7-9 and J usage is TRBJ1-2; 7 bases map to TRBD1. The germline V gene has CDR1 SEHNR and CDR2 FQNEAQ (reference sequence). The CDR3 runs to 14 residues. Trimming took 4 bases from V and 7 from J; bases not matched to a gene: 9. This CDR3 reads CASSYGQVQSGYTF. The CDR3 nucleotides are TGTGCCAGCAGCTACGGACAGGTTCAGAGTGGCTACACCTTC.

There are a few counts of this clonotype. J is TRBJ1-4 and V is TRBV29-1; a possible D gene is TRBD1 (5 bases). Germline CDR1 and CDR2: SQVTM and ANQGSEA. The CDR3 consists of 15 residues. V lost 4 bases and J lost 7, with 19 bases in between. The CDR3 reads CSVAVGQASGEKLFF. CDR3 nucleotide sequence: TGCAGCGTTGCGGTGGGGCAGGCGTCTGGTGAAAAACTGTTTTTT. Filled out from reference TRBV29-1 and TRBJ1-4, the complete variable domain reads SAVISQKPSRDICQRGTSLTIQCQVDSQVTMMFWYRQQPGQSLTLIATANQGSEATYESGFVIDKFPISRPNLTFSTLTVSNMSPEDSSIYLCSVAVGQASGEKLFFGSGTQLSVL.